The present T cell receptor beta chain was sequenced within a study of neurological immune-mediated disorders. Time point described: longitudinal time-point 3. PBMCs stored at -80 C, numbering 2 million, were the origin of the unsorted libraries. 5'RACE employing 10-nucleotide random UMIs yielded the cDNA. TCRdb independently ran MiXCR on the 5' RACE reads; one entry per CDR3 protein. The sample shows approximately 50,000 distinct CDR3 sequences, 7% to 9% of them seen only once. The CDR3 loop spans 16 amino acids. Germline V gene sequence: CDR1 MNHEY, CDR2 SMNVEV (reference sequence). The junction had 19 bases not matched to a gene; V was cut back by 10 bases and J by 5 bases. For this clonotype: Its specificity is not known.

Study-wide results and limits: HTLV-1-associated myelopathy had the most TCR clonal expansion, whereas multiple sclerosis had the least (lower than in healthy controls).

The source material was PBMCs. The chain is built from TRBV27 and TRBJ2-5; 7 bases align to TRBD2. The receptor was isolated from a woman in her thirties or forties in good health. In DNA, the CDR3 is TGTGCCACCGGAAGGCAAGGGGCGGGAGCAGGGGAGACCCAGTACTTC. Its translation: CATGRQGAGAGETQYF.